This passage covers 2 T cell receptor beta chains from one sample sequenced in a study of identical twins. Each CDR3 protein gets one entry after TCRdb re-called the 5' RACE reads with MiXCR. Among roughly 1.6 million distinct CDR3 sequences, around 29% were seen once, and the ten largest hold about 0.3%. Input material: cord blood. The receptors were gathered from a newborn girl in good health.

This clonotype turned up a few times. This rearrangement joins TRBV7-9 to TRBJ1-2; 9 bases are a match to TRBD1. Germline CDR1 SEHNR, CDR2 FQNEAQ (reference sequence). V was clipped by 3 bases and J by 1 base; unmatched bases: 6. This CDR3 comprises 16 residues. The CDR3 region has the DNA TGTGCCAGCAGCTTTTGGACAGGGGCTATTAACTATGGCTACACCTTC. This codes for CASSFWTGAINYGYTF.

As regards this clonotype: The junction does not match germline at one end; this may be a read error. The chain is built from TRBV5-1 and TRBJ1-6; D unresolved. The length of the CDR3 is 14 residues. Germline assignment: CDR1 SGHRS and CDR2 YFSETQ. CDR3 sequence: CASSLGRDNSPPHF. The CDR3 nucleotides are TGCGCCAGCAGCTTGGGACGGGATAATTCACCCCCCCACTTT. The full variable domain, completed using reference TRBV5-1 and TRBJ1-6, is KAGVTQTPRYLIKTRGQQVTLSCSPISGHRSVSWYQQTPGQGLQFLFEYFSETQRNKGNFPGRFSGRQFSNSRSEMNVSTLELGDSALYLCASSLGRDNSPPHFGNGTRLTVT.